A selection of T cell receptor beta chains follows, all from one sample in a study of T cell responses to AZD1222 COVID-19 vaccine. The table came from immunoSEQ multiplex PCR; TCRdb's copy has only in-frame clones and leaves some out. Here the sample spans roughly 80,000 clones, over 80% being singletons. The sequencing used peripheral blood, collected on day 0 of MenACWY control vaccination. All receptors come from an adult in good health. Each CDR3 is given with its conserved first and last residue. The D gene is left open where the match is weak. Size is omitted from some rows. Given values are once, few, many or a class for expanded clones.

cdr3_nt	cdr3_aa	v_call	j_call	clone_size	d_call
TGTGCCAGCTCGTCCGGGCTAGCGGGTTTCTACGAGCAGTACTTC	CASSSGLAGFYEQYF	TRBV19	TRBJ2-7	-	TRBD2
TGCGCCAGCAGCTTGCAGGGCCAAGAGACCCAGTACTTC	CASSLQGQETQYF	TRBV5-1	TRBJ2-5	-	-
TGTGCCAGCAGCCAAGTGTACAGCCTAAGCTCCTACGAGCAGTACTTC	CASSQVYSLSSYEQYF	TRBV3-1/TRBV3-2	TRBJ2-7	-	-
TGTGCCAGCAGCGTGTGGGGATCCGCGCCCCTCCACTTT	CASSVWGSAPLHF	TRBV9	TRBJ1-6	-	-
TGTGCCAGCAGCTTAAGCGGCAGCTCCTACAATGAGCAGTTCTTC	CASSLSGSSYNEQFF	TRBV7-6	TRBJ2-1	-	-
TGTGCCATCAGTGAAAGTTGGAGAGAGAACACTGAAGCTTTCTTT	CAISESWRENTEAFF	TRBV10-3	TRBJ1-1	-	-
TGCAGCGCTTCAACAGGGGTCCCTAATGAAAAACTGTTTTTT	CSASTGVPNEKLFF	TRBV29-1	TRBJ1-4	-	TRBD1
TGTGCCAGCAGTTTCCAGCGGGAGGCCACCGGGGAGCTGTTTTTT	CASSFQREATGELFF	TRBV28	TRBJ2-2	-	TRBD2
TGTGCCAGCAGGGGGAACACAGATACGCAGTATTTT	CASRGNTDTQYF	TRBV7-2	TRBJ2-3	-	-
TGTGCCAGCAGCCCCCAGGGGGCGGGCAATGAAAAACTGTTTTTT	CASSPQGAGNEKLFF	TRBV2	TRBJ1-4	-	TRBD1
TGTGCCAGCACCTCCGGGGACAGGGACTACGAGCAGTACTTC	CASTSGDRDYEQYF	TRBV6-5	TRBJ2-7	few	TRBD1
TGTGCCTGGGGCAGATCCTACGAGCAGTACTTC	CAWGRSYEQYF	TRBV28	TRBJ2-7	-	-
TGCGCCAGCAGCTTGCCCTCGAACACTGAAGCTTTCTTT	CASSLPSNTEAFF	TRBV5-1	TRBJ1-1	once	-
TGTGCCAGCAGCTTAGATGCAGGGACTAAGCCCCAGCATTTT	CASSLDAGTKPQHF	TRBV7-6	TRBJ1-5	-	-
TGTGCGTGGGAAGGGACTGGAAACACCATATATTTT	CAWEGTGNTIYF	TRBV12-3/TRBV12-4	TRBJ1-3	-	-
TGTGCCAGCAGTGAAGGCAGGGGGAGCGCCCACGAGCAGTACTTC	CASSEGRGSAHEQYF	TRBV6-1	TRBJ2-7	-	TRBD1
TGTGCCACCAGCACCACTAGCGGGAGTAGCGTGGATACGCAGTATTTT	CATSTTSGSSVDTQYF	TRBV15	TRBJ2-3	-	TRBD2
TGTGCCAGTAAAAGCCAGGGCTCTGGAAACACCATATATTTT	CASKSQGSGNTIYF	TRBV14	TRBJ1-3	-	-
TGTGCCAGCAGGCCCTATGCGGAGCCGGGAAACACCATATATTTT	CASRPYAEPGNTIYF	TRBV27	TRBJ1-3	-	-
TGTGCCAGCGGGAGGGGGGCAATGGGCACTGAAGCTTTCTTT	CASGRGAMGTEAFF	TRBV6-5	TRBJ1-1	-	-
TGCGCCAGCAGCCAAGACAGGGCAACCCATTCTCGGGATGAGCAGTTCTTC	CASSQDRATHSRDEQFF	TRBV4-3	TRBJ2-1	-	-
TGTGCCAGCTCAACAGGGACTAGCGAGAGCACCTACAATGAGCAGTTCTTC	CASSTGTSESTYNEQFF	TRBV18	TRBJ2-1	-	TRBD2
TGCGCCAGCAGCCAAGAGTCCGGGACAAACTATGGCTACACCTTC	CASSQESGTNYGYTF	TRBV4-1	TRBJ1-2	-	-
TGTGCCTGGAGGAAACATCCTCGGTATGGACAGGGGTCTGAAAAACTGTTTTTT	CAWRKHPRYGQGSEKLFF	TRBV30	TRBJ1-4	few	TRBD1
TGCGCCAGCAGCTTGGAACGGATTCCGAACACTGAAGCTTTCTTT	CASSLERIPNTEAFF	TRBV5-1	TRBJ1-1	-	-
TGTGCCAGCAGCACAAGCGGGAGGGCCTCCTACAATGAGCAGTTCTTC	CASSTSGRASYNEQFF	TRBV5-5	TRBJ2-1	-	TRBD2
TGTGCCATCAGTGCAGGGTTAGGCGCTGAAGCTTTCTTT	CAISAGLGAEAFF	TRBV10-3	TRBJ1-1	-	-
TGTGCCAGCAGCCCGGGACTAGCGGTCAGCTCCTACAATGAGCAGTTCTTC	CASSPGLAVSSYNEQFF	TRBV5-6	TRBJ2-1	-	TRBD2
TGTGCCAGCAGCCTAGGACAGGGCCCAGAGACCCAGTACTTC	CASSLGQGPETQYF	TRBV5-6	TRBJ2-5	-	TRBD1
TGTGCCAGCAGTCAACCCCGGGACAGCCCCTACGAGCAGTACTTC	CASSQPRDSPYEQYF	TRBV28	TRBJ2-7	-	TRBD1
TGCAGCGTTGAAGATCGGAGGCAGGGGTACGAGCAGTACTTC	CSVEDRRQGYEQYF	TRBV29-1	TRBJ2-7	-	-